The clone carrying this T cell receptor beta chain occurred many times. This entry belongs to a study of T cells in Graves' hyperthyroidism and ophthalmopathy. For Graves' hyperthyroidism to be stable, ophthalmopathy could not progress within 18 months. Lactation, pregnancy, other autoimmune disease or uncontrolled infection excluded patients. This CDR3 has 14 amino acids. Germline CDR1 reads SQVTM; CDR2 reads ANQGSEA. With 4 bases clipped from V and 6 bases from J, the junction kept 8 bases outside the gene matches. RNA transcripts served as the template for amplifying TCR beta CDR3 regions. First-round RT-PCR targeting the TCR CDR3 was performed with the HTBI primer set. TCRdb analysed the multiplex PCR reads with MiXCR anew, one entry per CDR3 protein. The sample holds over 150,000 distinct CDR3 sequences; roughly 17% are singletons and the top ten take 40% to 65%.

The sequencing input was blood. This sequence was found in a woman aged 45-60 years with Graves' hyperthyroidism. This chain joins TRBV29-1 and TRBJ2-7, with 11 bases that match TRBD2. The CDR3 DNA sequence: TGCAGCGTTGTAAGACTAGCGGGACTCCCCGAGCAGTACTTC. Its translation is CSVVRLAGLPEQYF.